The 8 T cell receptor beta chains below come from one sample, sequenced in a study of beta chain features in type 1 diabetes. Every isolated RNA sample was fully reverse transcribed, so sequencing captured expressed TCRB transcripts. Sequenced by immunoSEQ multiplex PCR; TCRdb stores in-frame clones only, minus some. The data hold some 500,000 clones, with roughly 10% observed a single time. The specimen sequenced was naive CD4+ T cells from blood. The receptor source for this set is a woman aged 18-29 years in good health.

The V gene is TRBV23-1, the J gene TRBJ2-1; 10 nucleotides match TRBD1. TRBV23-1 is labeled an ORF, and its function is uncertain. Trimming at V came to 4 bases and at J to 0 bases, leaving 27 bases not matched to a gene. This CDR3 is 24 amino acids long. CDR3: CASSPPRDRGDGGYPHSSYNEQFF. CDR3 sequence (DNA): TGCGCCAGCAGTCCACCCAGGGACAGGGGAGACGGGGGATACCCTCATAGCTCCTACAATGAGCAGTTCTTC.

V usage is TRBV7-2 and J usage is TRBJ2-5; 8 bases match TRBD2. The CDR3 runs 16 residues. The junction had 15 bases not matched to a gene; V was cut back by 7 bases and J by 5 bases. The germline V gene encodes CDR1 SGHTA and CDR2 FQGNSA. DNA for the CDR3: TGTGCCAGCACCATAAGTAGCGGGGCCACGGCGGAGACCCAGTACTTC. Translated, it gives CASTISSGATAETQYF.

There are a few counts of this clone. This rearrangement joins TRBV7-8 to TRBJ2-7; D remains ambiguous. The CDR3 runs 20 residues. CDR1 is SGHVS, CDR2 FQNEAQ, per germline. V lost 1 base to trimming and J lost 0 bases, with 25 bases between them. The CDR3 loop is CASSLVRSPRVGFSSYEQYV. The CDR3, as DNA: TGTGCCAGCAGCTTAGTAAGGTCGCCAAGGGTGGGATTTAGCTCCTACGAGCAGTACGTC.

Only a few counts were recorded for this clone. This chain joins TRBV2 and TRBJ2-3, with 9 bases identical to TRBD1. Germline V gene lookup returns CDR1 SNHLY and CDR2 FYNNEI. V lost 8 bases and J lost 4; bases outside the gene matches: 7. The length of the CDR3 is 14 residues. The CDR3 DNA is TGTGCCAGCGGGGGACAGGGCGGGCCAGATACGCAGTATTTT. It translates to CASGGQGGPDTQYF.

The J gene is TRBJ1-1, the V gene TRBV7-9; D not certain. Germline values: CDR1 SEHNR, CDR2 FQNEAQ (reference sequence). The CDR3 covers 13 residues. Trimming cost V 2 bases and J 0 bases, with 4 bases left between them. This CDR3 is CASSLYLNTEAFF. CDR3 sequence (DNA): TGTGCCAGCAGCTTATACCTGAACACTGAAGCTTTCTTT.

This clone was counted only a few times. Other DNA variants within this sample encode the same CDR3. This chain connects TRBV7-9 to TRBJ1-5, with a tentative D call TRBD1 (5 bases). Trimming took off 0 bases at V and 2 bases at J, with 8 bases between the two ends. This CDR3 comprises 15 residues. Germline V gene data show CDR1 as SEHNR and CDR2 as FQNEAQ (reference sequence). Here the CDR3 DNA reads TGTGCCAGCAGCTTAGCCGGGGCTGGCAATCAGCCCCAGCATTTT. It translates to CASSLAGAGNQPQHF.

This chain connects TRBV28 to TRBJ2-2; no clear D. Trimming removed 6 bases at V and 6 bases at J, with 8 bases between. This CDR3 has 12 amino acids. CDR1 MDHEN and CDR2 SYDVKM come from the germline V gene. As DNA, the CDR3 is TGTGCCAGCAGCCAGCCTCCCGGGGAGCTGTTTTTT. Translating it yields CASSQPPGELFF.

This clone was seen more than once but under ten times. This chain links TRBV18 with TRBJ2-7; D may be TRBD2 (6 bases). V shed 3 bases and J shed 4 bases, with 13 bases lying between them. The CDR3 contains 14 residues. Germline V gene sequence: CDR1 KGHSH, CDR2 LQKENI. The CDR3 reads CASSPRSGDYEQYV. In DNA, the CDR3 is TGTGCCAGCTCACCCCGGTCGGGGGATTACGAGCAGTACGTC.